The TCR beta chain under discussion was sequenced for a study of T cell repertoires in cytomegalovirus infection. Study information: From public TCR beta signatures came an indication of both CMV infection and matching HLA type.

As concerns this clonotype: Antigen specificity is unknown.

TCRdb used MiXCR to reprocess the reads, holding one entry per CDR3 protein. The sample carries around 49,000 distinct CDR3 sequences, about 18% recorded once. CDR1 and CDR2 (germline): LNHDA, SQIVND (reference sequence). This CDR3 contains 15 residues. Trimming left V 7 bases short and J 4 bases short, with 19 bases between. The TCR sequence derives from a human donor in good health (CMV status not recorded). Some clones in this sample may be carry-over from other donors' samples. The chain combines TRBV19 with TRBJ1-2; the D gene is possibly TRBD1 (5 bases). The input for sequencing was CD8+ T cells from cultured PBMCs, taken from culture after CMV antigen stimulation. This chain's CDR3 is CASTPGRGGGYGYTF. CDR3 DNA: TGTGCCAGTACCCCAGGGAGGGGAGGAGGCTATGGCTACACCTTC.